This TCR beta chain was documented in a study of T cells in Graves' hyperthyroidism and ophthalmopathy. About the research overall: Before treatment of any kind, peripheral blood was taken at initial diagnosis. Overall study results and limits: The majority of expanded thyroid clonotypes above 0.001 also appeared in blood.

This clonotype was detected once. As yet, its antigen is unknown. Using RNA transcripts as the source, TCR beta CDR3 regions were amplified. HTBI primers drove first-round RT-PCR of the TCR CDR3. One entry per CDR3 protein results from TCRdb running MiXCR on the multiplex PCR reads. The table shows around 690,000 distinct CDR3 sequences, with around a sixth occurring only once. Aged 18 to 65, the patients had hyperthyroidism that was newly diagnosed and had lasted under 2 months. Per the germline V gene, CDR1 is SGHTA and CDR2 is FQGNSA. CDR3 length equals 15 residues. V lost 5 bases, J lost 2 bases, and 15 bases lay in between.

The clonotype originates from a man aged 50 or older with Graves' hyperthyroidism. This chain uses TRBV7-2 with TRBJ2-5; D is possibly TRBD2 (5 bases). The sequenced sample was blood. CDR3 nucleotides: TGTGCCAGCAGCCTTAACGGGGTCAATCAAGAGACCCAGTACTTC. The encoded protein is CASSLNGVNQETQYF. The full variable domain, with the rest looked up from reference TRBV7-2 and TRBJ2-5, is GAGVSQSPSNKVTEKGKDVELRCDPISGHTALYWYRQSLGQGLEFLIYFQGNSAPDKSGLPSDRFSAERTGGSVSTLTIQRTQQEDSAVYLCASSLNGVNQETQYFGPGTRLLVL.